Below, 9 T cell receptor beta chains from the same sample are listed, as sequenced in a study of cytomegalovirus exposure and HLA in healthy donors. With 60 Vbeta and 13 Jbeta primers, the PCR was carried out. Only in-frame clones appear in the TCRdb table, and some are missing; sequencing was by immunoSEQ multiplex PCR. The data show 250,000 to 350,000 clones, roughly 89% seen once. Input material: PBMCs. Receptors were obtained from a man aged 40-55 years in good health and CMV-seropositive.

CDR3 sequence reads: CASSLSGMKQETQYF. For the CDR3, the DNA is TGTGCCAGCAGTTTGTCAGGGATGAAGCAAGAGACCCAGTACTTC. This chain links TRBV28 with TRBJ2-5; D perhaps matches TRBD1 (5 bases). Germline assignment: CDR1 MDHEN and CDR2 SYDVKM. Trimming stripped 3 bases from V and 2 bases from J, with 13 bases between. The length of the CDR3 is 15 residues.

The chain is built from TRBV6-5 and TRBJ2-5; no definite D call. The J call may be wrong; the DNA end is better matched by TRBJ2-7. This CDR3 is 15 amino acids long. Germline V gene data show CDR1 as MNHEY and CDR2 as SVGAGI. CDR3 residues: CASSYSTNTPHEQYF. The CDR3 nucleotides read TGTGCCAGCAGTTACTCTACGAATACCCCCCACGAGCAGTACTTC.

The chain joins TRBV2 to TRBJ2-2, with TRBD1 matching 8 bases. From germline, CDR1 is SNHLY and CDR2 FYNNEI. The CDR3 covers 14 residues. The V gene end was trimmed by 5 bases and the J gene end by 3 bases; junction bases not matched to a gene: 2. CDR3 amino acids: CASSWTGHTGELFF. The DNA for the CDR3 is TGTGCCAGCAGTTGGACAGGGCACACCGGGGAGCTGTTTTTT.

The chain is built from TRBV18 and TRBJ2-7; 9 bases are shared with TRBD1. This CDR3 comprises 16 residues. Germline assignment: CDR1 KGHSH and CDR2 LQKENI. V was clipped by 0 bases and J by 0 bases; unmatched bases: 3. CDR3 sequence reads: CASSPPWDRASYEQYF. CDR3 bases: TGTGCCAGCTCACCACCGTGGGACAGGGCCTCCTACGAGCAGTACTTC. The whole variable domain, remainder taken from reference TRBV18 and TRBJ2-7, is NAGVMQNPRHLVRRRGQEARLRCSPMKGHSHVYWYRQLPEEGLKFMVYLQKENIIDESGMPKERFSAEFPKEGPSILRIQQVVRGDSAAYFCASSPPWDRASYEQYFGPGTRLTVT.

This chain uses TRBV7-8 with TRBJ2-3; D is unclear. Trimming cost V 5 bases and J 2 bases, with 5 bases left between them. Looked up from germline, CDR1 is SGHVS and CDR2 is FQNEAQ. The CDR3 extends over 12 amino acids. The CDR3 protein is CASSPNTDTQYF. The CDR3 bases are TGTGCCAGCAGCCCTAACACAGATACGCAGTATTTT.

The rearrangement uses TRBV18 and TRBJ2-5; 8 nucleotides match TRBD1. Looked up from germline, CDR1 is KGHSH and CDR2 is LQKENI. There are 15 residues in the CDR3. Trimming took 2 bases from V and 2 from J; bases not matched to a gene: 4. CDR3 in amino acids: CASSPLQGEQETQYF. As DNA, the CDR3 is TGTGCCAGCTCACCATTACAGGGGGAGCAAGAGACCCAGTACTTC.

V usage is TRBV2 and J usage is TRBJ2-1; D gene unclear. Germline assignment: CDR1 SNHLY and CDR2 FYNNEI. The length of the CDR3 is 15 residues. The V gene lost 0 bases and the J gene lost 7 bases, with 13 bases spanning the gap. CDR3 in DNA: TGTGCCAGCAGTGAAGCGCCGCGGTTGGGTAATGAGCAGTTCTTC. It is translated as CASSEAPRLGNEQFF.

The chain employs TRBV6-6 and TRBJ2-2; the match to TRBD2 covers 7 bases. With V trimmed by 7 bases and J by 0 bases, 8 bases remained unmatched. The CDR3 contains 16 residues. Germline V gene lookup returns CDR1 MNHNY and CDR2 SVGAGI (reference sequence). The CDR3 DNA is TGTGCCAGCACCCACCGTCTAGCGGCGAACACCGGGGAGCTGTTTTTT. Translating it yields CASTHRLAANTGELFF.

The J gene is TRBJ2-7, the V gene TRBV21-1; TRBD1 is the table's D call, not checked against the DNA. TRBV21-1 is listed as a pseudogene. CDR3 length equals 18 residues. The CDR3 region has the DNA TGTGCCAGCAGCAAATGTGGGACAGGGGTCCAAACGGGATACGAGCAGTACTTC. Its protein is CASSKCGTGVQTGYEQYF.